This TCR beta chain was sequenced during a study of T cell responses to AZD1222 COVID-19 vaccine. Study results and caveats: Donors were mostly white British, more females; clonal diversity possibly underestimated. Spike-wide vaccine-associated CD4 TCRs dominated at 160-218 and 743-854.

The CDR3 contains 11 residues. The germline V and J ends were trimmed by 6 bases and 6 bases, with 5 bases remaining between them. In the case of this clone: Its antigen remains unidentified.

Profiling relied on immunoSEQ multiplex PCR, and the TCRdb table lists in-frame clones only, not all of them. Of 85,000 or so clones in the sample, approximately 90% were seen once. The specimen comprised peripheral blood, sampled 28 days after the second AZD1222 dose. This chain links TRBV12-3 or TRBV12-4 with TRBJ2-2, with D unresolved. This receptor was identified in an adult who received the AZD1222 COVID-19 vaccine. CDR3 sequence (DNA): TGTGCCAGCAGCCCTGCCGGGGAGCTGTTTTTT. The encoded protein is CASSPAGELFF.